This T cell receptor beta chain was captured in a study of blood T cell repertoires in COVID-19. Study-wide background: Samples taken during acute and convalescent COVID-19 were collected in the United States, Italy and Spain. PBMCs, B-cell-depleted T cells, or T cells were the source of the cDNA or gDNA that made up the material.

In the study's own analysis: Amplifying reference gene primers gave estimates of nucleated cell counts. This table comes from immunoSEQ multiplex PCR, and its TCRdb copy is limited to in-frame clones, with some not included. V, J and clone size reflect that table, while D and trimming were determined from the DNA. The table includes some 390,000 clones, about 91% detected once. This clone has a handful of counts. This TCR came from a woman in her thirties or forties with COVID-19, enrolled during active disease. The sample comprised peripheral blood.

The CDR3 loop is CASLSSRSEQYF. The DNA for the CDR3 is TGTGCCAGCCTATCCTCTAGGTCCGAGCAGTACTTC. The rearrangement joins TRBV25-1 to TRBJ2-7; no clear D gene. From germline, CDR1 is MGHDK and CDR2 SYGVNS. This CDR3 has 12 amino acids. Trimming took off 8 bases at V and 6 bases at J, with 14 bases between the two ends.